The next 24 T cell receptor beta chains were all read from a single sample in a study of cytomegalovirus exposure and HLA in healthy donors. The study ran its PCR with 60 Vbeta and 13 Jbeta primers. The data were produced by immunoSEQ multiplex PCR, yet TCRdb's version contains in-frame clones alone and is incomplete. The table has 120,000 to 150,000 clones, approximately 80% seen once. The sequencing sample was made of PBMCs. Every receptor here comes from a male donor in good health and CMV-seronegative.

This chain connects TRBV7-2 to TRBJ2-1, with 15 bases lining up with TRBD2. Trimming at V came to 1 base and at J to 10 bases, leaving 5 bases not matched to a gene. CDR1 and CDR2 from the germline V gene are SGHTA and FQGNSA. The length of the CDR3 is 16 residues. This CDR3 reads CASSLGIGTSGGEQFF. The CDR3 DNA is TGTGCCAGCAGCTTAGGAATCGGGACTAGCGGGGGGGAGCAGTTCTTC. Full variable domain (remainder filled in from reference TRBV7-2 and TRBJ2-1): GAGVSQSPSNKVTEKGKDVELRCDPISGHTALYWYRQSLGQGLEFLIYFQGNSAPDKSGLPSDRFSAERTGGSVSTLTIQRTQQEDSAVYLCASSLGIGTSGGEQFFGPGTRLTVL.

The chain carries TRBV5-1 and TRBJ1-1; 7 bases map to TRBD1. V was pared by 7 bases and J by 0 bases, with 15 bases of the junction left unmatched. Germline V CDR1 and CDR2: SGHRS, YFSETQ. The CDR3 runs 17 residues. The CDR3 region has the DNA TGCGCCAGCGGCTCAGGGGGTGCGGGTGAAATGAACACTGAAGCTTTCTTT. It translates to CASGSGGAGEMNTEAFF. The full variable domain, in which reference TRBV5-1 and TRBJ1-1 provide the parts outside the CDR3, is KAGVTQTPRYLIKTRGQQVTLSCSPISGHRSVSWYQQTPGQGLQFLFEYFSETQRNKGNFPGRFSGRQFSNSRSEMNVSTLELGDSALYLCASGSGGAGEMNTEAFFGQGTRLTVV.

V is TRBV7-6 and J is TRBJ2-1; D ambiguous. The CDR3 loop spans 17 amino acids. Trimming shortened V by 1 base and J by 6 bases, and 19 bases separated the two germline ends. Germline V gives CDR1 SGHVS, CDR2 FNYEAQ. The CDR3 region is CASSLVLRPFPFNEQFF. The CDR3 region has the DNA TGTGCCAGCAGCTTAGTCCTGAGGCCTTTTCCCTTCAATGAGCAGTTCTTC.

This clone has more than one count but fewer than ten. This chain uses TRBV28 with TRBJ2-7, with TRBD2 matching 9 bases. V lost 2 bases and J lost 3; bases outside the gene matches: 14. CDR1 is MDHEN and CDR2 is SYDVKM in the germline V gene. The CDR3 is 18 amino acids. The CDR3 is CASSLSPWASGAVYEQYF. CDR3 nucleotide sequence: TGTGCCAGCAGTTTAAGCCCTTGGGCTAGCGGGGCGGTCTACGAGCAGTACTTC. The complete variable domain, with remaining parts taken from reference TRBV28 and TRBJ2-7, reads DVKVTQSSRYLVKRTGEKVFLECVQDMDHENMFWYRQDPGLGLRLIYFSYDVKMKEKGDIPEGYSVSREKKERFSLILESASTNQTSMYLCASSLSPWASGAVYEQYFGPGTRLTVT.

V usage is TRBV5-1 and J usage is TRBJ2-7, with D hard to call. This CDR3 spans 13 amino acids. V was cut by 3 bases and J by 3 bases, with 10 bases left in between. Germline V CDR1 and CDR2: SGHRS, YFSETQ. CDR3 coding DNA: TGCGCCAGCAGCTGGTACAGCCGCTACGAGCAGTACTTC. Its protein is CASSWYSRYEQYF.

This chain connects TRBV30 to TRBJ2-7; the D gene is possibly TRBD1 (5 bases). V lost 4 bases and J 3 bases, leaving 10 bases between the germline ends. CDR3 size: 12 residues. The germline V gene encodes CDR1 GTSNPN and CDR2 SVGIG (reference sequence). The CDR3 DNA is TGTGCCTGGACCGGAACAGGCTACGAGCAGTACTTC. Amino acid sequence: CAWTGTGYEQYF.

This clone was seen only once. The gene calls are TRBV5-1 and TRBJ1-4, with 8 bases that match TRBD1. J was trimmed by 7 bases and V by 0 bases; bases with no gene match: 2. Germline-derived CDR1 and CDR2 are SGHRS and YFSETQ. There are 14 residues in the CDR3. The CDR3 loop is CASSLGTGFEKLFF. DNA of the CDR3: TGCGCCAGCAGCTTGGGGACAGGGTTTGAAAAACTGTTTTTT.

This clone was seen a handful of times. This chain connects TRBV5-6 to TRBJ1-5, with 8 positions matching TRBD1. The germline V gene encodes CDR1 SGHDT and CDR2 YYEEEE. The J segment lost 6 bases and the V segment lost 2 bases, leaving 7 bases of the junction unmatched. This CDR3 spans 15 amino acids. The CDR3 here is CASSLRQGLGQPQHF. CDR3 nucleotides: TGTGCCAGCAGCTTACGACAGGGGTTGGGTCAGCCCCAGCATTTT.

The chain links TRBV14 to TRBJ2-7; D possibly corresponds to TRBD2 (6 bases). The CDR3 has 13 amino acids. V shed 1 base and J shed 3 bases, with 7 bases lying between them. The germline CDR1 and CDR2 sequences are SGHDN and FVKESK. The CDR3 reads CASSQVRDYEQYF. CDR3 sequence (DNA): TGTGCCAGCAGCCAAGTGCGGGACTACGAGCAGTACTTC.

The V gene is TRBV2, the J gene TRBJ1-6, with unresolved D. From germline, CDR1 is SNHLY and CDR2 FYNNEI. V shed 2 bases and J shed 6 bases, with 8 bases lying between them. CDR3 length equals 14 residues. Here the CDR3 reads CASSELTGNSPLHF. CDR3 nucleotide sequence: TGTGCCAGCAGTGAACTAACGGGTAATTCACCCCTCCACTTT.

The V gene is TRBV30, the J gene TRBJ1-5, with no clear D. The CDR3 sequence is 15 residues long. Germline CDR1 reads GTSNPN; CDR2 reads SVGIG (reference sequence). V was cut by 1 base and J by 2 bases, with 12 bases left in between. The CDR3 coding sequence is TGTGCCTGGAGTGATGTCCGAATAGGCAATCAGCCCCAGCATTTT. It encodes CAWSDVRIGNQPQHF.

This clone was observed a few times. The chain couples TRBV5-8 to TRBJ1-4; TRBD1 matches 8 bases. The V segment lost 4 bases and the J segment 10 bases; nucleotides outside the gene matches: 12. The CDR3 sequence is 15 residues long. CDR1 is SGHTS, CDR2 YDEGEE, per germline. CDR3 protein: CASSDWTGKGRKLFF. In DNA, the CDR3 is TGTGCCAGCAGCGACTGGACAGGGAAGGGTAGAAAACTGTTTTTT.

The chain recombines TRBV4-3 with TRBJ1-5, with D possibly matching TRBD1 (6 bases). The germline V gene encodes CDR1 LGHNA and CDR2 YSLEER. The CDR3 consists of 16 residues. Trimming removed 0 bases at V and 7 bases at J, with 16 bases between. CDR3 sequence (DNA): TGCGCCAGCAGCCAAGATTTTGGGGAGGGGGGCCAGCCCCAGCATTTT. It translates to CASSQDFGEGGQPQHF.

This clone has a handful of counts. The rearrangement joins TRBV25-1 to TRBJ1-1; 7 bases fit TRBD1. Germline CDR1 MGHDK, CDR2 SYGVNS. This CDR3 comprises 16 residues. After removal of 2 bases from V and 2 bases from J, the junction contained 8 bases not matched to a gene. The CDR3 sequence is CASSERAGGINTEAFF. The DNA of the CDR3 is TGTGCCAGCAGTGAAAGGGCAGGGGGGATAAACACTGAAGCTTTCTTT.

The V gene is TRBV4-3, the J gene TRBJ2-1, with no clear D. Between the trimmed V and J ends, which lost 0 bases and 2 bases, there was a span of 8 bases. The CDR3 has 15 residues. Germline V gives CDR1 LGHNA, CDR2 YSLEER. The CDR3 region is CASSQDRLAYNEQFF. As DNA, the CDR3 is TGCGCCAGCAGCCAAGATCGGCTAGCCTACAATGAGCAGTTCTTC.

The count of this clone is one. The chain has TRBV28 and TRBJ1-4; possibly TRBD1 for D (6 bases). CDR3 length: 12 residues. Germline CDR1 and CDR2: MDHEN and SYDVKM. V dropped 6 bases and J dropped 12 bases, with 14 bases sitting between them. CDR3 bases: TGTGCCAGCAGGTACAGGGTAGGGGAACTGTTTTTT. Protein product: CASRYRVGELFF.

The rearrangement joins TRBV5-6 to TRBJ2-5; 7 bases line up with TRBD1. The DNA matches TRBJ2-7 better at its end, which makes the J call doubtful. This CDR3 is 14 amino acids long. Germline loops: CDR1 SGHDT, CDR2 YYEEEE. CDR3 amino acids: CASSPGQWGAEQYF. CDR3 nucleotides: TGTGCCAGCAGCCCGGGACAGTGGGGCGCCGAGCAGTACTTC.

The chain couples TRBV6-1 to TRBJ2-7, with D unresolved. The CDR3 length is 12 residues. Germline values: CDR1 MNHNS, CDR2 SASEGT. The germline V and J ends were trimmed by 2 bases and 3 bases, with 5 bases remaining between them. The DNA for the CDR3 is TGTGCCAGCAGTGAAACAATCTACGAGCAGTACTTC. Translation gives CASSETIYEQYF.

The sample holds a few counts of this clone. The rearrangement joins TRBV6-6 to TRBJ2-7; 7 bases map to TRBD2. Trimming took 6 bases from V and 5 from J; bases not matched to a gene: 7. Germline V CDR1 and CDR2: MNHNY, SVGAGI (reference sequence). This CDR3 has 13 residues. The CDR3 spells CASSLGGMDEQYF. CDR3 in DNA: TGTGCCAGCAGCCTGGGGGGGATGGACGAGCAGTACTTC.

Details on this clone: Other DNA sequences in this specimen translate into the identical CDR3. This chain connects TRBV10-2 to TRBJ2-6; D remains unclear. This CDR3 has 13 residues. Trimming stripped 3 bases from V and 4 bases from J, with 4 bases between. Looked up from germline, CDR1 is WSHSY and CDR2 is SAAADI. The CDR3: CASSESGANVLTF. The CDR3 region has the DNA TGCGCCAGCAGTGAATCGGGGGCCAACGTCCTGACTTTC.

The chain is built from TRBV7-6 and TRBJ2-7; weak D call: TRBD1 (6 bases). The germline V gene has CDR1 SGHVS and CDR2 FNYEAQ. The CDR3 has 15 residues. Trimming took 5 bases from V and 6 from J, leaving 20 bases between them. CDR3 in amino acids: CASSPTGTTIGEQYF. The DNA for the CDR3 is TGTGCCAGCAGCCCGACCGGGACAACTATAGGCGAGCAGTACTTC.

The chain joins TRBV6-6 to TRBJ1-5; 8 positions match TRBD1. The junction had 9 bases not matched to a gene; V was cut back by 4 bases and J by 4 bases. Looked up from germline, CDR1 is MNHNY and CDR2 is SVGAGI (reference sequence). This CDR3 region has 16 residues. The CDR3 coding sequence is TGTGCCAGCAGTTTTCTATCAGGGGGCTGGAATCAGCCCCAGCATTTT. It specifies CASSFLSGGWNQPQHF.

This clone was detected only once. The rearrangement joins TRBV29-1 to TRBJ2-3; 7 bases are shared with TRBD1. Trimming removed 3 bases from V and 0 bases from J; junction bases left unmatched: 9. This CDR3 comprises 16 residues. Germline CDR1 and CDR2: SQVTM and ANQGSEA. In DNA, the CDR3 is TGCAGCGTTGAGCTCCGAAAGGGGGCGAGCACAGATACGCAGTATTTT. This sequence encodes CSVELRKGASTDTQYF.

J is TRBJ2-2 and V is TRBV7-3; the D gene is possibly TRBD2 (6 bases). CDR1 SGHTA and CDR2 FQGTGA come from the germline V gene. Trimming stripped 3 bases from V and 4 bases from J, with 9 bases between. CDR3 size: 14 residues. For the CDR3, the DNA is TGTGCCAGCAGCTTCGTCGGGGGCACCGGGGAGCTGTTTTTT. This translates into CASSFVGGTGELFF.